A single sample is the source of the 6 T cell receptor beta chains below, sequenced in a study of blood T cells in healthy people across ages. The use of a sample-barcoded 5' primer and a J-beta primer mix characterized a second PCR of roughly 6 to 11 cycles. TCRdb used MiXCR to reprocess the 5' RACE reads, holding one entry per CDR3 protein. This table holds some 1.4 million distinct CDR3 sequences, 40% to 50% found once. The sample consisted of blood. Source of these receptors: a woman aged 18-29 years in good health.

This clonotype was counted between two and nine times. The rearrangement joins TRBV6-5 to TRBJ2-5, with a weak D call TRBD2 (6 bases). V dropped 2 bases and J dropped 5 bases, with 18 bases sitting between them. The CDR3 is made up of 16 amino acids. Germline V gene sequence: CDR1 MNHEY, CDR2 SVGAGI. The CDR3 region has the DNA TGTGCCAGCAGTTACGGTCCCACTAGCCCCAGGGAGACCCAGTACTTC. Protein product: CASSYGPTSPRETQYF.

The J gene is TRBJ1-2, the V gene TRBV10-3, with a tentative D call TRBD1 (5 bases). V was shortened by 7 bases and J by 7 bases, with 13 bases between the two germline ends. The germline CDR1 and CDR2 sequences are ENHRY and SYGVKD. The CDR3 loop spans 12 amino acids. The CDR3 region has the DNA TGTGCCATCACCGAAACCCAGGGTGGCTACACCTTC. This codes for CAITETQGGYTF.

This clonotype has just a few counts. V gene TRBV7-2 combines with J gene TRBJ2-7; D remains unclear. Germline CDR1 is SGHTA and CDR2 is FQGNSA. V lost 5 bases to trimming and J lost 2 bases, with 13 bases between them. The CDR3 covers 14 residues. CDR3 in DNA: TGTGCCAGCAGCCGGCCGGCCATAGCCTACGAGCAGTACTTC. It encodes CASSRPAIAYEQYF.

The sample holds a few counts of this clonotype. The rearrangement links TRBV4-1 to TRBJ2-1, with 9 bases fitting TRBD2. V shed 1 base and J 0 bases; nucleotides not matched to a gene: 13. Germline V gives CDR1 MGHRA, CDR2 YSYEKL. The CDR3 is 20 residues long. The CDR3 here is CASSQVISGGLPSSYNEQFF. CDR3 in DNA: TGCGCCAGCAGCCAAGTTATTAGCGGGGGCCTCCCCTCCTCCTACAATGAGCAGTTCTTC.

The chain's CDR3 is CASSVDRGPLLNTEAFF. The CDR3 DNA reads TGTGCCAGCAGCGTCGACAGGGGCCCTCTCTTGAACACTGAAGCTTTCTTT. The V and J genes are TRBV14 and TRBJ1-1; 8 positions agree with TRBD1. The CDR3 extends over 17 amino acids. J gave up 0 bases and V 5 bases, and 11 bases lay outside the gene matches. The germline V gene has CDR1 SGHDN and CDR2 FVKESK.

In regard to this clonotype: The CDR3 does not end in the conserved phenylalanine or tryptophan, so this is likely a read error. The chain's CDR3 is CASSLTIIYNEQFC. CDR3 sequence (DNA): TGTGCCAGCAGTCTCACTATCATATACAATGAGCAGTTCTGC. The chain recombines TRBV12-3 or TRBV12-4 with TRBJ2-1; no definite D call. The CDR3 loop spans 14 amino acids. The V end lost 5 bases, the J end lost 4 bases, and 12 bases lay between the germline ends.